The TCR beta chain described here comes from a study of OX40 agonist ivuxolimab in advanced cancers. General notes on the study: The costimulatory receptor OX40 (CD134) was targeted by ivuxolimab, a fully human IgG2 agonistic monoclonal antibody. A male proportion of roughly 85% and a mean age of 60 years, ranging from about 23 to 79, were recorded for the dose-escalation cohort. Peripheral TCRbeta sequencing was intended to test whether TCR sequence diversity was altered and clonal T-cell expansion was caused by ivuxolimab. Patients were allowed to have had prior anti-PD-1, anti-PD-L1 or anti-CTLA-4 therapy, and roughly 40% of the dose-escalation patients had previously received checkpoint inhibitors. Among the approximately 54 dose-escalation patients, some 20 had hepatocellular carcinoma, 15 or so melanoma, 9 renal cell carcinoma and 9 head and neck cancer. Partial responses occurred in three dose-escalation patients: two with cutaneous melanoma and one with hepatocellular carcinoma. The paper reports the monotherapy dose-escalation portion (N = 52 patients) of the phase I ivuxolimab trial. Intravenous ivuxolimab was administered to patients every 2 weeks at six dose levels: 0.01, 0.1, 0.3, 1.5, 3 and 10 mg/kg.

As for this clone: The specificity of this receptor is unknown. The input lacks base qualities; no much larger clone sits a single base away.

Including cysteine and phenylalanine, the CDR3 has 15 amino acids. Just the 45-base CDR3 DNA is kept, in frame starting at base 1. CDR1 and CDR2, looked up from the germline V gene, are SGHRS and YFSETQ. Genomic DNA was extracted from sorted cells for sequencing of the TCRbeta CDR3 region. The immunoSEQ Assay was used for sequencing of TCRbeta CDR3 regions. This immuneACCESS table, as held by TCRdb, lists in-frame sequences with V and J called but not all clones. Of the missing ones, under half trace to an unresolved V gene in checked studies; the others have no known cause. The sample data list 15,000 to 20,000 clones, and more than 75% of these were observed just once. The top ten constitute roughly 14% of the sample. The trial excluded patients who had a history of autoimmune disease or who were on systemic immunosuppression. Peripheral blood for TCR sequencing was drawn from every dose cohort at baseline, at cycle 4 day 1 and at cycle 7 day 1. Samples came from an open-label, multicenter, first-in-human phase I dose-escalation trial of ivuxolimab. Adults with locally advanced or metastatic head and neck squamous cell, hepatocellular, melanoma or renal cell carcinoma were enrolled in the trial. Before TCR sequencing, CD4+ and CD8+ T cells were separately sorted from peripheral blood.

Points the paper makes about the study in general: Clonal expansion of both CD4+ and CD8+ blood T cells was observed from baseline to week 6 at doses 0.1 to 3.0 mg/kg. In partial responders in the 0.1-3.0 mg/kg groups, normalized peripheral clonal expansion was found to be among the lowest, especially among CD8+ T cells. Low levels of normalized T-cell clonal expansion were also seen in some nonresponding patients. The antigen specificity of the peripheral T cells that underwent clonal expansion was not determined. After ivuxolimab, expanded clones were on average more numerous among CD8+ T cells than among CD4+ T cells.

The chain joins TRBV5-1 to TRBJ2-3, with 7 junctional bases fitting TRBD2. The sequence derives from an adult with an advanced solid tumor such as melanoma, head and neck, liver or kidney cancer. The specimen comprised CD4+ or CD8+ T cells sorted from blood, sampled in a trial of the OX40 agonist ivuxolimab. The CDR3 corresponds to CATGGGVVDTDTQYF. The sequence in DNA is TGCGCGACCGGGGGAGGGGTCGTCGATACAGATACGCAGTATTTT. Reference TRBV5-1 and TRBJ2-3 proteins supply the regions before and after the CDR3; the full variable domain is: KAGVTQTPRYLIKTRGQQVTLSCSPISGHRSVSWYQQTPGQGLQFLFEYFSETQRNKGNFPGRFSGRQFSNSRSEMNVSTLELGDSALYLCATGGGVVDTDTQYFGPGTRLTVL.